A single sample is the source of the 22 T cell receptor beta chains below, sequenced in a study of T cell responses to AZD1222 COVID-19 vaccine. Clones were read by immunoSEQ multiplex PCR, and TCRdb kept only the in-frame ones, dropping some. The data show 130,000 or so clones, approximately 90% seen once. Source: peripheral blood, taken 28 days after the second AZD1222 dose. The receptors here all came from an adult who received the AZD1222 COVID-19 vaccine.

This clone has only one observation. CDR3: CAIRARDVSPLHF. DNA of the CDR3: TGTGCCATCAGGGCCAGGGACGTGTCACCCCTCCACTTT. The rearrangement links TRBV10-3 to TRBJ1-6, with D tentatively TRBD1 (5 bases). CDR1 and CDR2 (germline): ENHRY, SYGVKD. CDR3 length equals 13 residues. V dropped 6 bases and J dropped 10 bases, with 13 bases sitting between them.

J is TRBJ1-2 and V is TRBV30, with D perhaps TRBD1 (5 bases). Germline V gene data show CDR1 as GTSNPN and CDR2 as SVGIG (reference sequence). V was shortened by 3 bases and J by 4 bases, with 12 bases between the two germline ends. This CDR3 contains 13 residues. This CDR3 is CAWRSTGGYGYTF. The CDR3 DNA reads as TGTGCCTGGAGGTCAACAGGTGGCTATGGCTACACCTTC.

This clone came up once. CDR3 bases: TGTGCCAGCAGTTACGGGACACTCTCTGGAAACACCATATATTTT. It codes for CASSYGTLSGNTIYF. The rearrangement joins TRBV6-5 to TRBJ1-3, with D perhaps TRBD1 (6 bases). V lost 2 bases to trimming and J lost 0 bases, with 8 bases between them. This CDR3 contains 15 residues. Germline CDR1 reads MNHEY; CDR2 reads SVGAGI.

The J gene is TRBJ1-2, the V gene TRBV7-3; possibly TRBD1 for D (6 bases). Trimming stripped 6 bases from V and 0 bases from J, with 11 bases between. CDR3 size: 14 residues. Germline CDR1 is SGHTA and CDR2 is FQGTGA. This CDR3 is CASSPGASNYGYTF. The CDR3 DNA reads as TGTGCCAGCAGTCCAGGGGCGTCTAACTATGGCTACACCTTC.

The V call is TRBV10-1, the J call TRBJ2-7; either TRBD1 or TRBD2 may supply D (5 bases each). The CDR3 consists of 14 residues. Germline loops: CDR1 WNHNN, CDR2 SYGVQD (reference sequence). The ends were cut back, 7 bases at V and 4 bases at J, with 17 bases in the middle. This chain's CDR3 is CASTSGTDLYEQYF. CDR3 sequence (DNA): TGCGCCAGCACCTCCGGGACGGATTTATACGAGCAGTACTTC.

In this sample, this clone turned up once. The rearrangement joins TRBV6-2 or TRBV6-3 to TRBJ1-2; D uncertain. V was trimmed by 0 bases and J by 6 bases, leaving 14 bases between them. Germline-derived CDR1 and CDR2 are MNHEY and SVGEGT. The CDR3 loop spans 15 amino acids. The CDR3 sequence is CASSYSLLRGDGYTF. CDR3 coding DNA: TGTGCCAGCAGTTACTCACTTCTCAGAGGCGATGGCTACACCTTC.

The rearrangement uses TRBV27 and TRBJ1-4; D is unclear. V was shortened by 8 bases and J by 1 base, with 11 bases between the two germline ends. Germline V gene lookup returns CDR1 MNHEY and CDR2 SMNVEV (reference sequence). The CDR3 has 14 residues. CDR3 sequence (DNA): TGTGCCAGCCGGGGAGCGGGAACTAATGAAAAACTGTTTTTT. It is translated as CASRGAGTNEKLFF.

The CDR3 DNA is TGTGCCAGCAGCGTAGACGGGGCCACAGATACGCAGTATTTT. Protein product: CASSVDGATDTQYF. The chain links TRBV9 to TRBJ2-3, with D possibly called TRBD1 or TRBD2 (5 bases each). Trimming pared 0 bases from V and 2 bases from J, leaving 7 bases between. This CDR3 has 14 amino acids. CDR1 is SGDLS and CDR2 is YYNGEE in the germline V gene.

This chain joins TRBV9 and TRBJ1-2, with D unclear. This CDR3 spans 15 amino acids. The V and J ends lost 1 base and 2 bases respectively, with 12 bases between them. Germline CDR1 and CDR2: SGDLS and YYNGEE. For the CDR3, the DNA is TGTGCCAGCAGCGTAAAAAAGGGCGGGAACTATGGCTACACCTTC. It translates to CASSVKKGGNYGYTF. Full variable domain (rest looked up from reference TRBV9 and TRBJ1-2): DSGVTQTPKHLITATGQRVTLRCSPRSGDLSVYWYQQSLDQGLQFLIQYYNGEERAKGNILERFSAQQFPDLHSELNLSSLELGDSALYFCASSVKKGGNYGYTFGSGTRLTVV.

J is TRBJ2-7 and V is TRBV20-1, with TRBD1 identical over 9 bases. The V and J ends lost 3 bases and 2 bases, in that order; junction bases with no gene match: 8. This CDR3 contains 15 residues. CDR1 is DFQATT and CDR2 is SNEGSKA in the germline V gene (reference sequence). The CDR3 loop reads CSASPGTGSPYEQYF. The CDR3 region has the DNA TGCAGTGCTAGTCCCGGGACAGGGAGCCCCTACGAGCAGTACTTC.

This clone showed up just a few times. The rearrangement joins TRBV29-1 to TRBJ1-1; 12 bases agree with TRBD1. Unmatched junction bases numbered 9, after V lost 6 bases and J lost 7 bases. This CDR3 has 14 residues. Germline V lookup: CDR1 SQVTM, CDR2 ANQGSEA. In DNA, the CDR3 is TGCAGCGTAAGCACCGGGACAGGGGGCCGTGAAGCTTTCTTT. Its protein product is CSVSTGTGGREAFF.

The V call is TRBV7-2, the J call TRBJ1-2, with 9 bases identical to TRBD1. This CDR3 contains 14 residues. Germline CDR1 is SGHTA and CDR2 is FQGNSA. V was pared by 5 bases and J by 6 bases, with 7 bases of the junction left unmatched. Here the CDR3 reads CASSLGTGMNGYTF. CDR3 DNA: TGTGCCAGCAGCCTTGGGACAGGGATGAATGGCTACACCTTC.

The chain is built from TRBV11-2 and TRBJ2-7; 7 bases are a match to TRBD1. J lost 2 bases, V lost 5 bases, and 3 bases had no gene match. The germline CDR1 and CDR2 sequences are SGHAT and FQNNGV. This CDR3 region has 13 residues. CDR3 sequence: CASSPGQTYEQYF. The CDR3 DNA follows: TGTGCCAGCAGCCCGGGACAGACCTACGAGCAGTACTTC. Combining the CDR3 with reference TRBV11-2 and TRBJ2-7 gives the whole variable domain EAGVAQSPRYKIIEKRQSVAFWCNPISGHATLYWYQQILGQGPKLLIQFQNNGVVDDSQLPKDRFSAERLKGVDSTLKIQPAKLEDSAVYLCASSPGQTYEQYFGPGTRLTVT.

This chain connects TRBV12-3 or TRBV12-4 to TRBJ1-2, with D possibly matching TRBD1 (5 bases). V shed 10 bases and J shed 6 bases, with 18 bases lying between them. The CDR3 has 13 residues. The CDR3 sequence is CAILDTGRDGYTF. CDR3 nucleotide sequence: TGTGCCATCCTCGATACGGGCAGGGATGGCTACACCTTC.

J is TRBJ1-1 and V is TRBV29-1; no clear D gene. The CDR3 is 13 amino acids. Germline CDR1 reads SQVTM; CDR2 reads ANQGSEA. V shed 3 bases and J shed 1 base, with 9 bases lying between them. CDR3 bases: TGCAGCGTTGATCGGCAGGCGAACACTGAAGCTTTCTTT. Encoded protein: CSVDRQANTEAFF.

V usage is TRBV5-1 and J usage is TRBJ2-7; D remains unclear. Germline V gene lookup returns CDR1 SGHRS and CDR2 YFSETQ. V was shortened by 2 bases and J by 0 bases, with 12 bases between the two germline ends. The CDR3 consists of 15 residues. CDR3 in DNA: TGCGCCAGCAGCTTCATACCCCTGGACTCCTACGAGCAGTACTTC. Protein product: CASSFIPLDSYEQYF. Combining the CDR3 with reference TRBV5-1 and TRBJ2-7 gives the whole variable domain KAGVTQTPRYLIKTRGQQVTLSCSPISGHRSVSWYQQTPGQGLQFLFEYFSETQRNKGNFPGRFSGRQFSNSRSEMNVSTLELGDSALYLCASSFIPLDSYEQYFGPGTRLTVT.

The chain employs TRBV4-3 and TRBJ1-2; no reliable D call. CDR1 LGHNA and CDR2 YSLEER come from the germline V gene. Trimming cost V 1 base and J 10 bases, with 22 bases left between them. The CDR3 length is 16 residues. The DNA of the CDR3 is TGCGCCAGCAGCCAAGTTGGTAGAGGGCTTCGTTCTACCTACACCTTC. This sequence encodes CASSQVGRGLRSTYTF.

The genes are TRBV9 and TRBJ1-1; 8 bases agree with TRBD1. The CDR3 is 13 residues long. CDR1 is SGDLS and CDR2 is YYNGEE in the germline V gene. Germline trimming cut 4 bases from V and 5 bases from J; bases unmatched to any gene: 4. As DNA, the CDR3 is TGTGCCAGCAGCCCTCGACAGGGGACTGAAGCTTTCTTT. It encodes CASSPRQGTEAFF.

V gene TRBV3-1 (or the pseudogene TRBV3-2) combines with J gene TRBJ1-4; TRBD1 matches at 7 bases. V trimming: 8 bases; J trimming: 8 bases; junction bases outside the gene matches: 17. Germline-derived CDR1 and CDR2 are LGHDT and YNNKEL (reference sequence). The CDR3 contains 16 residues. CDR3 amino acids: CASFGRRAGGGEKLFF. CDR3 DNA: TGTGCCAGCTTCGGTCGTCGGGCAGGGGGAGGAGAAAAACTGTTTTTT.

The chain is built from TRBV10-3 and TRBJ1-1, with D unclear. This CDR3 is built from 14 residues. V dropped 2 bases and J dropped 1 base, with 8 bases sitting between them. In germline, CDR1 is ENHRY, CDR2 SYGVKD. CDR3 sequence reads: CAISERKGNTEAFF. The CDR3 DNA reads as TGTGCCATCAGTGAGCGGAAAGGGAACACTGAAGCTTTCTTT.

The gene calls are TRBV6-6 and TRBJ2-5, with unresolved D. This CDR3 has 13 residues. Germline loops: CDR1 MNHNY, CDR2 SVGAGI (reference sequence). V shed 2 bases and J shed 1 base, with 5 bases lying between them. The CDR3 region has the DNA TGTGCCAGCAGTTACGGGCTCCAAGAGACCCAGTACTTC. This codes for CASSYGLQETQYF.

The chain combines TRBV5-4 with TRBJ2-1, with TRBD2 identical over 10 bases. Germline V gives CDR1 SGHNT, CDR2 YYREEE (reference sequence). The trim removed 4 bases at V and 2 bases at J, leaving 9 bases unmatched. The CDR3 consists of 17 residues. The CDR3 DNA follows: TGTGCCAGCAGCGTGGCGGGGACTAGCGTTACCTACAATGAGCAGTTCTTC. It encodes CASSVAGTSVTYNEQFF.